These 5 T cell receptor beta chains originate from one sample sequenced in a study of response to subunit inactivated influenza vaccine (dated by TCRdb to the late 2010s). The sample's time point, from its label and the paper: more than 35 days after influenza vaccine administration. The library was built by means of RT-PCR. The instrument given in TCRdb is Illumina HiSeq 2500. TCRdb handled the public reads itself, with Q25 trimming in fastp and clone calling in MiXCR, and kept productive beta chains. Each entry is one CDR3 protein sequence, shown with its most common DNA and genes. The sample contains 540,000 or so distinct CDR3 sequences, 13% of them found a single time. The top ten constitute around 13% of the sample. This specimen consisted of PBMCs from blood, obtained roughly 45 days after vaccination. The receptor set was obtained from a middle-aged man who received an inactivated influenza vaccine. Donor details come from another sample of the same person, matched by shared clones.

This clonotype was recorded many times. The J gene is TRBJ2-7, the V gene TRBV6-2 or TRBV6-3; no clear D. CDR1 and CDR2 (germline): MNHEY, SVGEGT. The CDR3 is 13 residues long. Trimming shortened V by 0 bases and J by 3 bases, and 6 bases separated the two germline ends. The CDR3 is CASSYSTLYEQYF. CDR3 coding DNA: TGTGCCAGCAGTTACTCTACCCTCTACGAGCAGTACTTC.

This clonotype was observed a handful of times. The rearrangement links TRBV12-3 or TRBV12-4 to TRBJ1-2, with a possible D match to TRBD1 (6 bases). Trimming stripped 6 bases from V and 4 bases from J, with 15 bases between. The CDR3 runs 14 residues. CDR3 sequence reads: CASSPTGSAYGYTF. CDR3 DNA sequence: TGTGCCAGCAGCCCTACAGGGTCGGCCTATGGCTACACCTTC.

The rearrangement links TRBV3-1 to TRBJ2-5; TRBD1 matches at 7 bases. V shed 1 base and J 4 bases; nucleotides not matched to a gene: 9. Germline lookup yields CDR1 LGHDT and CDR2 YNNKEL (reference sequence). The CDR3 runs to 16 residues. This CDR3 is CASSQGLGGSGETQYF. In nucleotides, the CDR3 is TGTGCCAGCAGCCAAGGCCTAGGGGGCAGCGGAGAGACCCAGTACTTC.

V gene TRBV5-4 combines with J gene TRBJ2-7; 8 nucleotides agree with TRBD1. Germline V gene data show CDR1 as SGHNT and CDR2 as YYREEE (reference sequence). CDR3 length: 14 residues. V gave up 1 base and J gave up 3 bases; unmatched junction bases: 3. The CDR3 here is CASSLQGAIYEQYF. Here the CDR3 DNA reads TGTGCCAGCAGCTTGCAGGGGGCGATCTACGAGCAGTACTTC. Using reference TRBV5-4 and TRBJ2-7 for the parts outside the CDR3, the full variable domain is ETGVTQSPTHLIKTRGQQVTLRCSSQSGHNTVSWYQQALGQGPQFIFQYYREEENGRGNFPPRFSGLQFPNYSSELNVNALELDDSALYLCASSLQGAIYEQYFGPGTRLTVT.

This clonotype was counted between two and nine times. The chain employs TRBV7-2 and TRBJ2-6; D remains unclear. Trimming stripped 5 bases from V and 12 bases from J, with 23 bases between. The CDR3 totals 16 residues. Germline CDR1 and CDR2: SGHTA and FQGNSA. CDR3 nucleotide sequence: TGTGCCAGCAGCCTCTCGGCGGTCGGTGGGCTCCCCGTCCTGACTTTC. Residues: CASSLSAVGGLPVLTF.